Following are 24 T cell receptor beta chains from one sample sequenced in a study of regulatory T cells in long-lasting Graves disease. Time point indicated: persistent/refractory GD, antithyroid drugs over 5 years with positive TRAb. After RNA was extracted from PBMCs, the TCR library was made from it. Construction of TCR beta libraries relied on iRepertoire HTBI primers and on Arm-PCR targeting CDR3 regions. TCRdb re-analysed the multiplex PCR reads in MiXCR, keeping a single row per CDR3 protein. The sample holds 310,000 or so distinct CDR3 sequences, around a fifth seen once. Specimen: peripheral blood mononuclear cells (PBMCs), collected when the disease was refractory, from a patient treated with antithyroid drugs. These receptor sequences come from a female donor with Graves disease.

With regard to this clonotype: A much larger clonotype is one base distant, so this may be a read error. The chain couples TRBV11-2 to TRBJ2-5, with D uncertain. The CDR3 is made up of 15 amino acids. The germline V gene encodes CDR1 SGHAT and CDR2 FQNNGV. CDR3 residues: CASSLSWTSQETHYF. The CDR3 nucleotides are TGTGCCAGCAGCTTATCGTGGACCTCCCAAGAGACCCACTACTTC.

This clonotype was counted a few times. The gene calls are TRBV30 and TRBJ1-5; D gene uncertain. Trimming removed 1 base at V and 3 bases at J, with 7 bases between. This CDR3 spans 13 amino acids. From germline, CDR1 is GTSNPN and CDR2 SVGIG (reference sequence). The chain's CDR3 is CAWSGQDNQPQHF. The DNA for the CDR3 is TGTGCCTGGAGTGGGCAGGACAATCAGCCCCAGCATTTT.

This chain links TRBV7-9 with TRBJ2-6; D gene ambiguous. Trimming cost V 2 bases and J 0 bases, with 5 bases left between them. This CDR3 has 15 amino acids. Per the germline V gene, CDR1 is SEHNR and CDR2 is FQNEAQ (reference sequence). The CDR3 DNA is TGTGCCAGCAGCTTAAGTCTCTCTGGGGCCAACGTCCTGACTTTC. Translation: CASSLSLSGANVLTF.

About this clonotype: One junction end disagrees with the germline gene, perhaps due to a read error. The CDR3 spells CSARDLGALSYNERFF. CDR3 DNA sequence: TGCAGTGCTAGAGATTTGGGGGCCCTTTCCTACAATGAGCGGTTCTTC. This sequence joins TRBV20-1 and TRBJ2-1, with D perhaps matching TRBD1 (6 bases). The CDR3 extends over 16 amino acids. Germline loops: CDR1 DFQATT, CDR2 SNEGSKA (reference sequence).

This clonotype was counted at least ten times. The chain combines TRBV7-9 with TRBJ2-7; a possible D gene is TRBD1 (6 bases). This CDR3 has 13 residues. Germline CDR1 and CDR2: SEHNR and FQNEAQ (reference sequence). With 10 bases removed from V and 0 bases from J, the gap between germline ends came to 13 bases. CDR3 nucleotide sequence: TGTGCCACCCGACAGGACGACTCCTACGAGCAGTACTTC. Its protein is CATRQDDSYEQYF.

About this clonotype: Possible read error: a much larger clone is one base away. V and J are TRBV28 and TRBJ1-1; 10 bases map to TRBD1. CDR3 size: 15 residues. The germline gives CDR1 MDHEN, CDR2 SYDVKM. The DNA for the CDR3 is TGTGCCAGCAGTCACCCGGGACAGGGGAGTGCTGAGGCTTTCTTT. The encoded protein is CASSHPGQGSAEAFF.

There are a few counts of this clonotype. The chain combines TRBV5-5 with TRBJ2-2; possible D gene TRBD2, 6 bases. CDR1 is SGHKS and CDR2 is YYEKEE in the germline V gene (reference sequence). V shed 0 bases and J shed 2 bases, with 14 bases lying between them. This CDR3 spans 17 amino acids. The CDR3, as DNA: TGTGCCAGCAGCTTGGATATCTGGGAGGTCAACACCGGGGAGCTGTTTTTT. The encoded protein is CASSLDIWEVNTGELFF.

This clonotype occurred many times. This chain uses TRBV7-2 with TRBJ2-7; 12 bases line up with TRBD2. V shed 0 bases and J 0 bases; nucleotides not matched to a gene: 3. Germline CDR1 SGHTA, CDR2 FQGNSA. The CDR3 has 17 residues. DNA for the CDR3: TGTGCCAGCAGCTTAGCGTCTAGCGGGAGGGCCTCCTACGAGCAGTACTTC. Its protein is CASSLASSGRASYEQYF.

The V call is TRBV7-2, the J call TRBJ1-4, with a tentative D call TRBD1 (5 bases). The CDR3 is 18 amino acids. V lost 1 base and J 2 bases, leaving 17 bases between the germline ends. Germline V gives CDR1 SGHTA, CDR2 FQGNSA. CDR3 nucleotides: TGTGCCAGCAGCTTAGGCAGGGCAGCTAGGCCCACTAATGAAAAACTGTTTTTT. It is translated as CASSLGRAARPTNEKLFF.

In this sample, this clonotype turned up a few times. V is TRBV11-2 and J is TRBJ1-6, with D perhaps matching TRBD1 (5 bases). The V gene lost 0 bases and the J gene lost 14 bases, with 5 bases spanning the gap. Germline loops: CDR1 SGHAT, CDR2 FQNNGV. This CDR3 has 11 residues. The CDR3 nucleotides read TGTGCCAGCAGCTTAGAGGGGGCCCTCCACTTT. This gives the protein CASSLEGALHF.

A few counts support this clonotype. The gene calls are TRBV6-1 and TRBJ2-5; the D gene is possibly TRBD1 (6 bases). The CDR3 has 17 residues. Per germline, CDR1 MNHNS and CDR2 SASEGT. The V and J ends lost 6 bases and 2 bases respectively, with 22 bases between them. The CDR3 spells CASRPSPQGPHQETQYF. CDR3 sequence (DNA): TGTGCCAGCAGACCCTCCCCGCAGGGGCCCCATCAAGAGACCCAGTACTTC.

CDR3 sequence reads: CASSNREFSYNEQFF. CDR3 sequence (DNA): TGTGCCAGCAGCAACCGAGAGTTCTCCTACAATGAGCAGTTCTTC. The J gene is TRBJ2-1, the V gene TRBV6-1; D remains ambiguous. Germline V CDR1 and CDR2: MNHNS, SASEGT. V dropped 6 bases and J dropped 0 bases, with 12 bases sitting between them. The CDR3 is 15 residues long.

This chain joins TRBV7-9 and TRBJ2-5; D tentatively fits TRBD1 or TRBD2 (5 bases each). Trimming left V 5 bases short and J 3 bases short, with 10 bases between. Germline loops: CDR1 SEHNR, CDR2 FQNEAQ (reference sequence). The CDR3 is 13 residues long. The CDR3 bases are TGTGCCAGCAGCCGACTGGGGGAAGAGACCCAGTACTTC. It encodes CASSRLGEETQYF.

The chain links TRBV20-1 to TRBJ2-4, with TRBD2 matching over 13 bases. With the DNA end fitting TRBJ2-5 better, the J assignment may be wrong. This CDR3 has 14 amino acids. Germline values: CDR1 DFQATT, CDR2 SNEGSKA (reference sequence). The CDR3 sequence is CSVGTSGIRETQYF. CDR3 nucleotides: TGCAGTGTCGGGACTAGCGGGATCCGGGAGACCCAGTACTTC.

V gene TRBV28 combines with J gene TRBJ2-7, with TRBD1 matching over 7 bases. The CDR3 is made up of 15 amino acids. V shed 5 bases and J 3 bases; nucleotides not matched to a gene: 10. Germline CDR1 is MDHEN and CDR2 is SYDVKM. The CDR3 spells CASSRPTGNLYEQYF. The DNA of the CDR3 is TGTGCCAGCAGTCGACCGACAGGGAATCTCTACGAGCAGTACTTC.

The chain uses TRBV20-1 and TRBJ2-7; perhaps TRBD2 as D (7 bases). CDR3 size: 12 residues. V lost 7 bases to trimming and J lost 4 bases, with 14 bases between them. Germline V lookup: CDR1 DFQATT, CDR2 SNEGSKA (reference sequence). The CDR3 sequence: CSDTRGGYEQYF. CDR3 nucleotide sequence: TGCAGTGACACAAGGGGGGGGTACGAGCAGTACTTC.

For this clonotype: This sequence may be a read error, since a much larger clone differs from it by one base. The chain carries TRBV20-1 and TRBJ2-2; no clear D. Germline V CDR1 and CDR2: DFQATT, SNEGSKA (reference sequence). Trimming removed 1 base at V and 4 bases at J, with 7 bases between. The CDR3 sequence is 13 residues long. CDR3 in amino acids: CSARARPTGELFF. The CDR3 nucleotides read TGCAGTGCTAGAGCCAGGCCCACCGGGGAGCTGTTTTTT.

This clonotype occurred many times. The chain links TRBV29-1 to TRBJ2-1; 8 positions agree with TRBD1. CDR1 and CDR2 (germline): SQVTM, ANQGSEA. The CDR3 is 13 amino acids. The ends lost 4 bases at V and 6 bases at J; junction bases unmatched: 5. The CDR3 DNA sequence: TGCAGCGTTGCTCAGGGGGCGGTCAATGAGCAGTTCTTC. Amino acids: CSVAQGAVNEQFF.

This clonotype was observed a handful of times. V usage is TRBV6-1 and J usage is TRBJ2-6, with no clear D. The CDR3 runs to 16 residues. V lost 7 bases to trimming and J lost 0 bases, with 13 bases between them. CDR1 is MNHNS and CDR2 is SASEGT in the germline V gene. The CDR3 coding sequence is TGTGCCAGCACTAACCCCCTCCCCTCTGGGGCCAACGTCCTGACTTTC. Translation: CASTNPLPSGANVLTF.

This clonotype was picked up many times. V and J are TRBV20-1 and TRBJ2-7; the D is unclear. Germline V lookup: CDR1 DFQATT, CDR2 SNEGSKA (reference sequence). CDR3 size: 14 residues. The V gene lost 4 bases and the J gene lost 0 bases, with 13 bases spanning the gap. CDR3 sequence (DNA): TGCAGTGCTATCTACCCCACCGGCTCCTACGAGCAGTACTTC. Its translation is CSAIYPTGSYEQYF.

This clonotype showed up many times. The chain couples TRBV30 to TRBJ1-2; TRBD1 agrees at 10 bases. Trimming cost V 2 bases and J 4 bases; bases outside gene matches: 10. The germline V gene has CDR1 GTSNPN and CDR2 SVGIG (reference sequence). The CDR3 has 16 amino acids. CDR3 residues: CAWSRNWDRGIYGYTF. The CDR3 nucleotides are TGTGCCTGGAGTCGCAATTGGGACAGGGGAATCTATGGCTACACCTTC.

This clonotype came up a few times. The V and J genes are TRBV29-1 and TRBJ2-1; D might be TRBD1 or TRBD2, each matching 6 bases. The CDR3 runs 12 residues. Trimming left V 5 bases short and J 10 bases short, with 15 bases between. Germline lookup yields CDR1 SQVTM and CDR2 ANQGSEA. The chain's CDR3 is CSVLEGGLEQFF. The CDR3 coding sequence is TGCAGCGTTCTCGAGGGGGGACTCGAGCAGTTCTTC.

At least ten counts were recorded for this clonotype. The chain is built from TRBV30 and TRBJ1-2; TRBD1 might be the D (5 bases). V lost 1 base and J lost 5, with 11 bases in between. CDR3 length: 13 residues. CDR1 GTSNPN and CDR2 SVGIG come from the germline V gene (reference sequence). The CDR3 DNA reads TGTGCCTGGAGTGAGGGGCGGACTTATGGCTACACCTTC. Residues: CAWSEGRTYGYTF.

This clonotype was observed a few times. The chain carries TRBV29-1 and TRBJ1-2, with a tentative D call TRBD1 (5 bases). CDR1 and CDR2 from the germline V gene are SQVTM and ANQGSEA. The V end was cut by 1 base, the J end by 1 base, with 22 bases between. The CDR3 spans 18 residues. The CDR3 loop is CSVEASLRDGRLNYGYTF. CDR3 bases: TGCAGCGTTGAAGCCTCCCTGCGGGACGGCCGGCTTAACTATGGCTACACCTTC.